The source of this T cell receptor beta chain is a study of shared clonotypes between healthy human individuals. General study findings and limits: Generally, naive subsets came out with larger estimated richness than memory subsets.

Repertoires were generated with immunoSEQ multiplex PCR, while TCRdb's copy carries only in-frame clones and drops some. The data show some 1,900,000 clones, about 95% seen once. Trimming removed 2 bases from V and 8 bases from J, with 17 bases in between. The CDR3 runs to 15 residues. The germline gives CDR1 SGHDT, CDR2 YYEEEE. CD45RO-negative, CCR7-selected cells formed the naive CD8 fraction, which excluded terminally differentiated effector memory CD45RA+ cells. Nashville, Tennessee was home to all donors, who were Caucasian adults. Comments on this clone: Its matching antigen is unknown.

V is TRBV5-6 and J is TRBJ2-1; D not resolved. This clonotype was sampled from a young man in good health. Sequencing was performed on naive CD8+ T cells sorted from blood. CDR3 DNA sequence: TGTGCCAGCAGCTTCTTGAGGAACTCGGTATATGAGCAGTTCTTC. This codes for CASSFLRNSVYEQFF.